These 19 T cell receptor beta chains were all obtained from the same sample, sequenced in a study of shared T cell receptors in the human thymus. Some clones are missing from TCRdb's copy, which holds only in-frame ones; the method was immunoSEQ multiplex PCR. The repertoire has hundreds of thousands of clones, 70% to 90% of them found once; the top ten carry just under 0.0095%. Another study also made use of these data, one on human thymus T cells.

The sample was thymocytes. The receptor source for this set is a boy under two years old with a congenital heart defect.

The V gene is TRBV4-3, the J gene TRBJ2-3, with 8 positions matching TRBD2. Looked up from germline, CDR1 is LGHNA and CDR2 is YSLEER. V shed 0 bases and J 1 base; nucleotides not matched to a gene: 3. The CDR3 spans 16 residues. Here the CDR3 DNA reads TGCGCCAGCAGCCAAGATTCGACTAGCGGCACAGATACGCAGTATTTT. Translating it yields CASSQDSTSGTDTQYF.

CDR3 coding DNA: TGCGCCAGCAGCCAAGAGCCAAGACAGGGGACCACTGAAGCTTTCTTT. This encodes CASSQEPRQGTTEAFF. The J gene is TRBJ1-1, the V gene TRBV4-3, with 8 bases identical to TRBD1. From germline, CDR1 is LGHNA and CDR2 YSLEER. The V segment lost 0 bases and the J segment 4 bases; nucleotides outside the gene matches: 7. The CDR3 is 16 amino acids.

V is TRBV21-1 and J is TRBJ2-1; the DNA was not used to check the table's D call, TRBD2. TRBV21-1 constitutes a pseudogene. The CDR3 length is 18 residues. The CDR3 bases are TGTGCCAGCAGCAAAGGAGGCGGGAGTACCCCTGGGTACAATGAGCAGTTCTTC. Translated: CASSKGGGSTPGYNEQFF.

This chain's CDR3 is CASSQDWAGPSYEQYF. The CDR3 coding sequence is TGCGCCAGCAGCCAAGATTGGGCAGGGCCCTCCTACGAGCAGTACTTC. The J gene is TRBJ2-7, the V gene TRBV4-3, with a weak D call TRBD1 (5 bases). Germline V gene data show CDR1 as LGHNA and CDR2 as YSLEER. Deletions cut 0 bases from V and 0 bases from J, with 12 bases between. The CDR3 is made up of 16 amino acids.

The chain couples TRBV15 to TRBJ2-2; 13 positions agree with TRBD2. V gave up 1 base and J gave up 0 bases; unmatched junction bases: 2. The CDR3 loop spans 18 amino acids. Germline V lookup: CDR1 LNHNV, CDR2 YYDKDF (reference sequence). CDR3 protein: CATSRGTSGSANTGELFF. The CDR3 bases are TGTGCCACCAGCAGAGGGACTAGCGGGAGCGCGAACACCGGGGAGCTGTTTTTT.

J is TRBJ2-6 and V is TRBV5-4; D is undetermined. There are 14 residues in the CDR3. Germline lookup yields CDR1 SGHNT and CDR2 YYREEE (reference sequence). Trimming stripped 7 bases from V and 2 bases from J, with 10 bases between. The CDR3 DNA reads TGTGCCAGCCAACGGCGGCCTGGGGCCAACGTCCTGACTTTC. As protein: CASQRRPGANVLTF.

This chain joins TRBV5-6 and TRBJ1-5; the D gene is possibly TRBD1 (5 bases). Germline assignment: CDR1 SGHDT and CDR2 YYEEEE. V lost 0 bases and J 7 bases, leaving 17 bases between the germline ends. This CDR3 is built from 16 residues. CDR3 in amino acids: CASSLAAGIEAQPQHF. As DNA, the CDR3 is TGTGCCAGCAGCTTGGCCGCAGGGATCGAAGCGCAGCCCCAGCATTTT.

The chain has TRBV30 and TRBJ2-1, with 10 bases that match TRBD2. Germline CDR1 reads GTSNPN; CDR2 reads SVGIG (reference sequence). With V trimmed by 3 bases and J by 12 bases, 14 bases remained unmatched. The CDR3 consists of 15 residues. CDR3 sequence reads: CAWRGASGSGVGQFF. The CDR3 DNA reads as TGTGCCTGGAGAGGAGCTAGCGGGAGTGGGGTCGGGCAGTTCTTC.

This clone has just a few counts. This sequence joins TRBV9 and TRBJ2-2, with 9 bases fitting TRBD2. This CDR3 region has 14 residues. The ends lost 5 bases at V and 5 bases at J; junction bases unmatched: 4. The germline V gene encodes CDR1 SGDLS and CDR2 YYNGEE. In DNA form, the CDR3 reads TGTGCCAGCAGAGCGGGGGGCCCAACCGGGGAGCTGTTTTTT. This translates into CASRAGGPTGELFF.

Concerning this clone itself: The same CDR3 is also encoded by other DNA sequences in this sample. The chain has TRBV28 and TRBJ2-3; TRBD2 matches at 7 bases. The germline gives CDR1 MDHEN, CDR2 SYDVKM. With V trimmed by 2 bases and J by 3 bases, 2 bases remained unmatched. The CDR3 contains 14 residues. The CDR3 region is CASSLGRGTDTQYF. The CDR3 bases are TGTGCCAGCAGTTTAGGGAGGGGTACAGATACGCAGTATTTT.

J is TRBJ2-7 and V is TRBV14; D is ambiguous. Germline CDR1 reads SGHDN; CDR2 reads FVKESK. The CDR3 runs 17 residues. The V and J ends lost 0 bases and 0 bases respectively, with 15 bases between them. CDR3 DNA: TGTGCCAGCAGCCAAGAAATTCAGCGCCACCCCTCCTACGAGCAGTACTTC. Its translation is CASSQEIQRHPSYEQYF.

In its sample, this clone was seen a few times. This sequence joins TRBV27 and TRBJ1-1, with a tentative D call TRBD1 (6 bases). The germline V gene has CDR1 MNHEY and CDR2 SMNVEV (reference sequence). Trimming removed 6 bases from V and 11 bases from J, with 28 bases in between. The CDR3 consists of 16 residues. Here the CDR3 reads CASSDTPGDISLIAFF. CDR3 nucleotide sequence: TGTGCCAGCAGCGATACCCCTGGGGACATCTCCTTGATCGCTTTCTTT.

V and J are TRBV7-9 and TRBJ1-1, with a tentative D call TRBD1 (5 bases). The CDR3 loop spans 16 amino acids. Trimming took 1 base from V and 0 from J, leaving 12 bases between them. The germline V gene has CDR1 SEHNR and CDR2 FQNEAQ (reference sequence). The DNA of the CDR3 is TGTGCCAGCAGCTTAGGGTTGGGGCTTCTGAACACTGAAGCTTTCTTT. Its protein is CASSLGLGLLNTEAFF.

DNA of the CDR3: TGCGCCAGCAGCCCCTGGACAGGGAACTTATACGAGCAGTACTTC. Translated, it gives CASSPWTGNLYEQYF. The chain joins TRBV4-3 to TRBJ2-7; 8 nucleotides match TRBD1. Looked up from germline, CDR1 is LGHNA and CDR2 is YSLEER. Losses at the gene ends were 4 bases for V and 4 bases for J; bases not matched to a gene: 9. The CDR3 has 15 residues.

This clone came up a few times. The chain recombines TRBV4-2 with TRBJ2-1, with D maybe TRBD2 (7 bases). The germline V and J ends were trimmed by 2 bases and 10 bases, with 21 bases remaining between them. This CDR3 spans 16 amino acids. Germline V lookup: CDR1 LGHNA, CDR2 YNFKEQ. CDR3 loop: CASSQRGRGGGGEQFF. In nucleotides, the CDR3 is TGTGCCAGCAGCCAACGGGGCAGAGGGGGGGGTGGGGAGCAGTTCTTC.

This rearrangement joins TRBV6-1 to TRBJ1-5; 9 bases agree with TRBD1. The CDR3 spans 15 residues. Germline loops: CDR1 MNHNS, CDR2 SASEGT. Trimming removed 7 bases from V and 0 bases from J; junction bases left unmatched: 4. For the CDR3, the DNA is TGTGCCAGCACCGGGACAGGGAATAGCAATCAGCCCCAGCATTTT. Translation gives CASTGTGNSNQPQHF.

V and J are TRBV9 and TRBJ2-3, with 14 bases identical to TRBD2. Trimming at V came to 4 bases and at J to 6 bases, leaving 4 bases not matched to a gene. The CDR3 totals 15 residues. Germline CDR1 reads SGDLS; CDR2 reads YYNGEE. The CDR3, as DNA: TGTGCCAGCAGCAAAGGGACTAGCGGGGGTGATACGCAGTATTTT. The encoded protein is CASSKGTSGGDTQYF.

The CDR3 reads CASSLGGLAGTNTGELFF. In nucleotides, the CDR3 is TGTGCCAGCAGCTTAGGTGGGTTAGCGGGGACGAACACCGGGGAGCTGTTTTTT. This rearrangement joins TRBV7-2 to TRBJ2-2; 8 positions match TRBD2. Trimming cost V 1 base and J 0 bases; bases outside gene matches: 7. Germline values: CDR1 SGHTA, CDR2 FQGNSA. The CDR3 extends over 18 amino acids.

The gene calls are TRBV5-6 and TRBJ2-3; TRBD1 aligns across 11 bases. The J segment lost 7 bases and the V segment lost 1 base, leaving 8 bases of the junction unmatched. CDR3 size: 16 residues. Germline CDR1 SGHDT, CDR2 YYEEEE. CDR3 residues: CASSLSRTGGAYTQYF. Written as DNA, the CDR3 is TGTGCCAGCAGCTTGTCCAGGACAGGGGGCGCCTATACGCAGTATTTT.